The 21 T cell receptor beta chains in this list originate from one sample, sequenced in a study of blood T cells in healthy people across ages (dated by TCRdb to between 2014 and 2017). Preparation of the library involved 5' RACE. TCRdb shows the sequencer as Illumina HiSeq 2500. A second PCR of roughly 7 to 12 cycles was run with a J-beta primer mix and a sample-barcoded 5' primer. TCRdb trimmed the raw reads at Q25, called clones with MiXCR and kept productive beta chains. Rows merge per CDR3 protein into single entries with the most common DNA and genes. The sample profile shows 1,500,000 or so distinct CDR3 sequences; around 59% of them were found once. 6.5% to 8% of the sample is held by the ten biggest clonotypes. The sequencing input was blood. Receptors were obtained from a man aged 18 to 29 in good health.

The chain joins TRBV20-1 to TRBJ2-3; D may be TRBD2 (6 bases). The V gene lost 6 bases and the J gene lost 1 base, with 14 bases spanning the gap. Per germline, CDR1 DFQATT and CDR2 SNEGSKA (reference sequence). CDR3 length: 14 residues. The CDR3 loop reads CSAYGGIGTDTQYF. For the CDR3, the DNA is TGCAGTGCCTACGGGGGAATCGGCACAGATACGCAGTATTTT.

V is TRBV11-2 and J is TRBJ2-1, with D perhaps matching TRBD2 (6 bases). CDR1 SGHAT and CDR2 FQNNGV come from the germline V gene. The CDR3 totals 14 residues. Trimming stripped 7 bases from V and 8 bases from J, with 18 bases between. Here the CDR3 DNA reads TGTGCCAGCACGGATAGCGGCTCGAGGGATGAGCAGTTCTTC. It encodes CASTDSGSRDEQFF.

This clonotype was picked up a small number of times. This chain links TRBV21-1 with TRBJ2-5; the D segment call TRBD1 is taken from the table without a DNA check. TRBV21-1 represents a pseudogene. CDR3 size: 16 residues. The CDR3 region is CASSKSGNHLMETQYF. Here the CDR3 DNA reads TGTGCCAGCAGCAAATCAGGGAACCACCTTATGGAGACCCAGTACTTC.

This clonotype was detected a few times. This rearrangement joins TRBV20-1 to TRBJ1-2; a possible D gene is TRBD1 (5 bases). Germline V gene lookup returns CDR1 DFQATT and CDR2 SNEGSKA (reference sequence). This CDR3 has 15 amino acids. Trimming shortened V by 2 bases and J by 0 bases, and 13 bases separated the two germline ends. The CDR3 region is CSARTGFHSNYGYTF. In nucleotides, the CDR3 is TGCAGTGCTAGAACAGGATTCCACTCTAACTATGGCTACACCTTC.

The chain uses TRBV20-1 and TRBJ1-2; 7 nucleotides line up with TRBD1. The CDR3 spans 12 residues. Looked up from germline, CDR1 is DFQATT and CDR2 is SNEGSKA (reference sequence). J lost 4 bases, V lost 5 bases, and 4 bases had no gene match. The CDR3 DNA follows: TGCAGTGCTGAAACAGGGGTCTATGGCTACACCTTC. It encodes CSAETGVYGYTF.

This clonotype was counted between two and nine times. The J gene is TRBJ2-7, the V gene TRBV10-3, with TRBD1 identical over 7 bases. With V trimmed by 0 bases and J by 2 bases, 1 base remained unmatched. This CDR3 contains 14 residues. CDR1 and CDR2 (germline): ENHRY, SYGVKD. CDR3: CAISESGTAYEQYF. DNA of the CDR3: TGTGCCATCAGTGAGTCGGGGACAGCCTACGAGCAGTACTTC.

This clonotype was counted only a few times. V gene TRBV5-1 combines with J gene TRBJ2-2; a possible D gene is TRBD1 (6 bases). Trimming took off 4 bases at V and 1 base at J, with 11 bases between the two ends. This CDR3 region has 15 residues. Germline lookup yields CDR1 SGHRS and CDR2 YFSETQ. The CDR3 DNA reads TGCGCCAGCAGCCCCCCGACAGGGAACACCGGGGAGCTGTTTTTT. It specifies CASSPPTGNTGELFF.

The rearrangement joins TRBV7-8 to TRBJ1-4, with 8 bases matching TRBD1. This CDR3 contains 16 residues. Germline V gives CDR1 SGHVS, CDR2 FQNEAQ. V trimming: 5 bases; J trimming: 4 bases; junction bases outside the gene matches: 9. This CDR3 is CASSRQPGQVNEKLFF. The CDR3 DNA follows: TGTGCCAGCAGCCGACAACCGGGACAGGTTAATGAAAAACTGTTTTTT.

The V and J genes are TRBV27 and TRBJ2-7; unclear D gene. The CDR3 contains 16 residues. The germline V gene has CDR1 MNHEY and CDR2 SMNVEV (reference sequence). V was pared by 6 bases and J by 0 bases, with 18 bases between. The CDR3 DNA sequence: TGTGCCAGCAGCCCAGCTGGACGAGCGTTCTCCTACGAGCAGTACTTC. Translation: CASSPAGRAFSYEQYF.

The chain has TRBV12-3 or TRBV12-4 and TRBJ2-7; a possible D gene is TRBD1 (5 bases). The CDR3 length is 13 residues. V shed 1 base and J shed 4 bases, with 8 bases lying between them. Here the CDR3 reads CASSLGQMYEQYF. CDR3 DNA: TGTGCCAGCAGTTTAGGACAGATGTACGAGCAGTACTTC.

This clonotype was detected only a few times. The chain employs TRBV12-3 or TRBV12-4 and TRBJ2-7, with 7 bases lining up with TRBD2. This CDR3 is 15 amino acids long. The ends lost 2 bases at V and 0 bases at J; junction bases unmatched: 4. The CDR3 reads CASSLLAANSYEQYF. The CDR3 DNA sequence: TGTGCCAGCAGTTTACTAGCGGCAAACTCCTACGAGCAGTACTTC.

The gene calls are TRBV29-1 and TRBJ2-3; 8 positions agree with TRBD2. Germline V gene data show CDR1 as SQVTM and CDR2 as ANQGSEA. V was clipped by 4 bases and J by 4 bases; unmatched bases: 7. The CDR3 totals 14 residues. CDR3 protein: CSVARGAFADTQYF. The CDR3 DNA is TGCAGCGTTGCGCGGGGGGCCTTCGCAGATACGCAGTATTTT.

V and J are TRBV6-2 or TRBV6-3 and TRBJ2-7; maybe TRBD2 (5 bases). The CDR3 runs 13 residues. Between the trimmed V and J ends, which lost 7 bases and 3 bases, there was a span of 13 bases. The V gene's germline CDR1 is MNHEY and CDR2 SVGEGT. For the CDR3, the DNA is TGTGCCAGCAACCTGGACTCTTACTACGAGCAGTACTTC. It yields the protein CASNLDSYYEQYF.

This chain connects TRBV7-2 to TRBJ1-6; a weak D match, TRBD1 (5 bases). The CDR3 is 16 amino acids. In germline, CDR1 is SGHTA, CDR2 FQGNSA. Trimming pared 8 bases from V and 5 bases from J, leaving 19 bases between. The CDR3 DNA follows: TGTGCCAGCCTCGGAACAGGCAACTCAGATAATTCACCCCTCCACTTT. The encoded protein is CASLGTGNSDNSPLHF.

This clonotype has just one count. The chain uses TRBV5-1 and TRBJ2-7, with D possibly being TRBD2 (6 bases). Germline lookup yields CDR1 SGHRS and CDR2 YFSETQ. The CDR3 totals 14 residues. The V and J ends lost 6 bases and 4 bases respectively, with 17 bases between them. The CDR3 DNA reads as TGCGCCAGCACCTTTGGAGGGGAAGGTTACGAGCAGTACTTC. Translation: CASTFGGEGYEQYF.

This clonotype was observed a few times. The chain joins TRBV18 to TRBJ2-7; 10 bases fit TRBD2. From germline, CDR1 is KGHSH and CDR2 LQKENI. CDR3 length: 15 amino acids. The V and J ends lost 3 bases and 3 bases, in that order; junction bases with no gene match: 5. DNA of the CDR3: TGTGCCAGCTCACCGGTTGCTAGCGGGAGCTACGAGCAGTACTTC. This encodes CASSPVASGSYEQYF.

The V call is TRBV4-2, the J call TRBJ2-3; no clear D. Germline-derived CDR1 and CDR2 are LGHNA and YNFKEQ. CDR3 length: 18 amino acids. V was trimmed by 2 bases and J by 1 base, leaving 19 bases between them. CDR3 coding DNA: TGTGCCAGCAGCCAATTGATTCGGGTACCTTTGGGCACAGATACGCAGTATTTT. It is translated as CASSQLIRVPLGTDTQYF.

The rearrangement links TRBV5-4 to TRBJ2-5; D is uncertain. CDR3 length: 14 residues. The germline V and J ends were trimmed by 0 bases and 2 bases, with 8 bases remaining between them. Germline CDR1 is SGHNT and CDR2 is YYREEE (reference sequence). CDR3 sequence: CASSLVSTQETQYF. The CDR3 nucleotides read TGTGCCAGCAGCTTGGTTAGCACACAAGAGACCCAGTACTTC.

Comment on this clonotype: The junction departs from germline at one end; a sequencing error may be responsible. This rearrangement joins TRBV6-1 to TRBJ2-2; TRBD1 agrees at 8 bases. CDR1 and CDR2 from the germline V gene are MNHNS and SASEGT. The CDR3 runs to 13 residues. The CDR3 coding sequence is TGTGCCAGCAGTAGGGACAGGACCGAGGAGCTGTTTTTT. This translates into CASSRDRTEELFF.

V gene TRBV6-1 combines with J gene TRBJ2-4, with TRBD1 identical over 7 bases. Germline loops: CDR1 MNHNS, CDR2 SASEGT. V lost 6 bases, J lost 9 bases, and 11 bases stayed unmatched. The CDR3 spans 14 residues. CDR3 in amino acids: CASSLDRDLSIQYF. DNA of the CDR3: TGTGCCAGCAGCTTAGACAGGGATTTGAGCATTCAGTACTTC.

This sequence joins TRBV3-1 and TRBJ1-4; D ambiguous. Germline-derived CDR1 and CDR2 are LGHDT and YNNKEL (reference sequence). Trimming removed 1 base from V and 5 bases from J, with 14 bases in between. This CDR3 spans 16 amino acids. CDR3 sequence: CASSQGDRDRNEKLFF. In DNA form, the CDR3 reads TGTGCCAGCAGCCAAGGAGACCGGGATCGGAATGAAAAACTGTTTTTT.